This T cell receptor beta chain originates from a study of shared clonotypes between healthy human individuals. CD4+ cells underwent separation, giving CD45RA+ naive and CD45RA-negative memory subsets. CDR3 size: 15 residues. Trimming removed 6 bases from V and 2 bases from J; junction bases left unmatched: 6. Germline loops: CDR1 ENHRY, CDR2 SYGVKD. Broader study findings: Memory subsets generally showed lower estimated richness than naive subsets. Blood alone was sampled, and tissue repertoires likely differ. Limited genetic and exposure-history diversity came from having few donors.

Clones were read by immunoSEQ multiplex PCR, and TCRdb kept only the in-frame ones, dropping some. Counted here are 2 million to 2.5 million clones, approximately 94% occurring once; the ten biggest clones make up roughly 0.13%. In the case of this clone: What it binds is not known.

The sample taken for sequencing was naive CD4+ T cells sorted from blood. As for subset: CD45RA+ positively selected. This clonotype originated in a man aged 18 to 29 in good health. The chain has TRBV10-3 and TRBJ2-2; 7 bases align to TRBD1. CDR3 region: CAIRTGTDNTGELFF. Written as DNA, the CDR3 is TGTGCCATCAGGACCGGGACAGACAACACCGGGGAGCTGTTTTTT.